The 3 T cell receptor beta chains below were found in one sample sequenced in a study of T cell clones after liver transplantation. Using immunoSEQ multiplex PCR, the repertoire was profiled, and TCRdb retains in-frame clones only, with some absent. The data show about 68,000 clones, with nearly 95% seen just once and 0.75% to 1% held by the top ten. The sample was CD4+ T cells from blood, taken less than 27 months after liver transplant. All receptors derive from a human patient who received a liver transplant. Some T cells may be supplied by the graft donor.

The chain's CDR3 is CASSLYGDRGNTIYF. CDR3 in DNA: TGTGCCAGCAGCCTATACGGAGACCGTGGAAACACCATATATTTT. The gene calls are TRBV11-3 and TRBJ1-3; no clear D. CDR1 and CDR2 (germline): SGHNT, YENEEA. V shed 5 bases and J shed 3 bases, with 14 bases lying between them. CDR3 length: 15 amino acids.

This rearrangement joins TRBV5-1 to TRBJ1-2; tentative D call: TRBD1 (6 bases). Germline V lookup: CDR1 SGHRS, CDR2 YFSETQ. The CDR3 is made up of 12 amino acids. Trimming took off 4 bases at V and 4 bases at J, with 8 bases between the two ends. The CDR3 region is CASSQGTYGYTF. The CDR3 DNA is TGCGCCAGCAGCCAGGGGACCTATGGCTACACCTTC.

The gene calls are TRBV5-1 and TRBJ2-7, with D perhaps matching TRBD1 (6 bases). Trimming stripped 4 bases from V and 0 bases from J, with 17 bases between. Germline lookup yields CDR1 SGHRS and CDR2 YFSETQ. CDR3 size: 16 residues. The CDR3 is CASSRDRDIASYEQYF. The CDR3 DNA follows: TGCGCCAGCAGCAGAGACCGGGACATCGCCTCCTACGAGCAGTACTTC.